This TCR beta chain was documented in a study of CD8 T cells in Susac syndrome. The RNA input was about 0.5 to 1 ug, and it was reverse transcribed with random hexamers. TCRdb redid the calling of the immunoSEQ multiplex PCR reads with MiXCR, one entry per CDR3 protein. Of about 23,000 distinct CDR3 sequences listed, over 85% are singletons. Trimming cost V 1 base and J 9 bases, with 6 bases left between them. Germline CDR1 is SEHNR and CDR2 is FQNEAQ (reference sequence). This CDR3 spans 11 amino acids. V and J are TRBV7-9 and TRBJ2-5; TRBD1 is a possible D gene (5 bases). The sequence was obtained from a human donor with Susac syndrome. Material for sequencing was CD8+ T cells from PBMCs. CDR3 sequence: CASSLEGAQYF. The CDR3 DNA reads TGTGCCAGCAGCTTAGAAGGGGCCCAGTACTTC.